The T cell receptor beta chain described here comes from a study of T cell responses to AZD1222 COVID-19 vaccine. Study-wide findings and caveats: Breadth and depth of Spike-specific TCRs rose after two AZD1222 doses. Dominant CD4 TCR responses targeted spike regions 160-218 and 743-854.

Remarks on this clone: Antigen specificity is unknown.

TCRdb's copy holds only in-frame clones and misses some; the assay was immunoSEQ multiplex PCR. The sample consists of about 120,000 clones, around 91% of them appearing once. Samples with a second dose at about 4 or about 12 weeks were pooled together. V trimming: 5 bases; J trimming: 4 bases; junction bases outside the gene matches: 2. The germline CDR1 and CDR2 sequences are KGHDR and SFDVKD. The length of the CDR3 is 13 residues. This clonotype originated in an adult who received the AZD1222 COVID-19 vaccine. The source material was peripheral blood, sampled 28 days after the second AZD1222 dose. This rearrangement joins TRBV24-1 to TRBJ1-2, with 8 bases fitting TRBD1. The CDR3 nucleotides are TGTGCCACCAGTGGCGGACAGGGCTATGGCTACACCTTC. Residues: CATSGGQGYGYTF.